The 15 T cell receptor beta chains reported below all come from one sample, sequenced in a study of T-cell memory formation after mild COVID-19. Using its own MiXCR run on the 5' RACE reads, TCRdb lists one record per CDR3 protein. The repertoire holds hundreds of thousands of distinct CDR3 sequences, approximately 15% seen once, with 20% to 25% in the top ten. Specimen: PBMCs or a T cell subset sorted from them (not recorded which). The receptors stem from a man aged 18 to 29 who had mild COVID-19 (a few samples of this study predate the infection). Cell type and time point are not known.

Points on this clonotype: At one boundary the junction diverges from the germline segment, which might be a read error. The chain recombines TRBV7-7 with TRBJ2-3; TRBD1 matches 8 bases. Germline lookup yields CDR1 SSHAT and CDR2 FNYEAQ (reference sequence). CDR3 length: 15 residues. DNA for the CDR3: TGTGCTAGCAGCCCCGGGACAGGCGCGACAGATACGCAGTATTTT. Translation: CASSPGTGATDTQYF.

This clonotype was picked up a small number of times. The chain has TRBV12-3 or TRBV12-4 and TRBJ1-3, with D hard to call. The CDR3 runs to 14 residues. The V end was cut by 5 bases, the J end by 0 bases, with 8 bases between. The CDR3 coding sequence is TGTGCCAGCAGTCCACAGAACTCTGGAAACACCATATATTTT. As protein: CASSPQNSGNTIYF.

The gene calls are TRBV20-1 and TRBJ1-5; D is unclear. Germline values: CDR1 DFQATT, CDR2 SNEGSKA (reference sequence). The CDR3 runs 12 residues. Trimming removed 3 bases at V and 5 bases at J, with 8 bases between. The CDR3 DNA sequence: TGCAGTGCTAGTGTACCGGATCAGCCCCAGCATTTT. This encodes CSASVPDQPQHF.

In its sample, this clonotype was seen many times. The CDR3 is CASSLAAGAPLTGTEAFF. The CDR3 region has the DNA TGCGCCAGCAGCTTGGCCGCAGGGGCCCCCCTAACGGGCACTGAAGCTTTCTTT. V gene TRBV5-1 combines with J gene TRBJ1-1, with a tentative D call TRBD1 (6 bases). V lost 0 bases and J lost 4, with 22 bases in between. The CDR3 runs 18 residues. Germline loops: CDR1 SGHRS, CDR2 YFSETQ.

This sequence joins TRBV6-5 and TRBJ1-2; 7 nucleotides agree with TRBD1. CDR3 length: 13 amino acids. Trimming cost V 6 bases and J 6 bases; bases outside gene matches: 7. Germline CDR1 MNHEY, CDR2 SVGAGI. The CDR3 reads CASSHRGPDGYTF. For the CDR3, the DNA is TGTGCCAGCAGCCACAGGGGCCCGGATGGCTACACCTTC.

This clonotype was seen repeatedly, ten times or more. The chain uses TRBV6-6 and TRBJ2-2; D gene ambiguous. The CDR3 spans 12 residues. CDR1 MNHNY and CDR2 SVGAGI come from the germline V gene (reference sequence). Trimming took off 5 bases at V and 8 bases at J, with 9 bases between the two ends. In DNA, the CDR3 is TGTGCCAGCAGTGTTAACCCGGGGGAGCTGTTTTTT. It translates to CASSVNPGELFF.

In this sample, this clonotype turned up a few times. This chain joins TRBV11-2 and TRBJ2-7; no clear D. The V and J ends lost 5 bases and 6 bases respectively, with 17 bases between them. This CDR3 comprises 14 residues. CDR1 is SGHAT and CDR2 is FQNNGV in the germline V gene. The CDR3 DNA reads as TGTGCCAGCAGCCCGGGCGCCTGGTCGATCGAGCAGTACGTC. Amino acids: CASSPGAWSIEQYV.

This clonotype turned up a few times. The V and J genes are TRBV7-2 and TRBJ2-2; D ambiguous. This CDR3 comprises 14 residues. The V gene's germline CDR1 is SGHTA and CDR2 FQGNSA. V lost 0 bases to trimming and J lost 6 bases, with 8 bases between them. CDR3 nucleotide sequence: TGTGCCAGCAGCTTAGCGGCCAGTTCCGGGGAGCTGTTTTTT. This codes for CASSLAASSGELFF.

In this sample, this clonotype turned up a few times. V is TRBV15 and J is TRBJ2-1; unclear D gene. CDR1 and CDR2 (germline): LNHNV, YYDKDF (reference sequence). Trimming pared 3 bases from V and 2 bases from J, leaving 14 bases between. This CDR3 has 16 amino acids. CDR3: CATSRLGQSPYNEQFF. CDR3 DNA: TGTGCCACCAGCAGGCTAGGGCAGTCACCCTACAATGAGCAGTTCTTC. The entire variable domain, with the rest obtained from reference TRBV15 and TRBJ2-1, is as follows: DAMVIQNPRYQVTQFGKPVTLSCSQTLNHNVMYWYQQKSSQAPKLLFHYYDKDFNNEADTPDNFQSRRPNTSFCFLDIRSPGLGDTAMYLCATSRLGQSPYNEQFFGPGTRLTVL.

This clonotype was seen a handful of times. This chain connects TRBV27 to TRBJ1-1; D unresolved. Per germline, CDR1 MNHEY and CDR2 SMNVEV (reference sequence). The V end lost 0 bases, the J end lost 6 bases, and 8 bases lay between the germline ends. The CDR3 extends over 13 amino acids. The CDR3 region has the DNA TGTGCCAGCAGTTTATCGAGGCGATCTGAAGCTTTCTTT. This sequence encodes CASSLSRRSEAFF.

Only a few counts were recorded for this clonotype. The rearrangement links TRBV14 to TRBJ1-2, with TRBD1 matching 11 bases. CDR1 SGHDN and CDR2 FVKESK come from the germline V gene. Unmatched junction bases numbered 3, after V lost 3 bases and J lost 9 bases. This CDR3 region has 13 residues. The CDR3 DNA is TGTGCCAGCAGCCAGTGGGACAGGGGGAGCTACACCTTC. Its translation is CASSQWDRGSYTF.

The rearrangement uses TRBV24-1 and TRBJ1-2; tentatively, D is TRBD1 (5 bases). CDR3 size: 13 residues. Trimming stripped 2 bases from V and 8 bases from J, with 11 bases between. Germline CDR1 KGHDR, CDR2 SFDVKD. In nucleotides, the CDR3 is TGTGCCACCAGTGATTCCCAGGGAATAGGCTACACCTTC. Translation: CATSDSQGIGYTF.

The genes are TRBV29-1 and TRBJ2-2; no clear D gene. The CDR3 covers 11 residues. Trimming left V 6 bases short and J 5 bases short, with 7 bases between. Germline V gene data show CDR1 as SQVTM and CDR2 as ANQGSEA. CDR3 sequence reads: CSVRRTGELFF. As DNA, the CDR3 is TGCAGCGTCAGACGGACCGGGGAGCTGTTTTTT.

This chain uses TRBV4-3 with TRBJ2-3; the D gene could be TRBD1 or TRBD2 (5 bases each). Germline values: CDR1 LGHNA, CDR2 YSLEER. Trimming took 0 bases from V and 2 from J, leaving 12 bases between them. This CDR3 has 16 residues. The CDR3 DNA reads TGCGCCAGCAGCCAAGATTCATGGGGACCCACAGATACGCAGTATTTT. This sequence encodes CASSQDSWGPTDTQYF.

This chain uses TRBV5-1 with TRBJ2-5; no reliable D call. In germline, CDR1 is SGHRS, CDR2 YFSETQ. The CDR3 has 13 residues. V was clipped by 1 base and J by 3 bases, with 7 bases between them. The CDR3 DNA sequence: TGCGCCAGCAGCTTGAAGGCAGAAGAGACCCAGTACTTC. This encodes CASSLKAEETQYF.